Detailed here is one TCR beta chain. The antigen is unknown. This sample was taken from a study of long-term antiretroviral therapy in people with HIV. Germline CDR1 reads SGHVS; CDR2 reads FQNEAQ. V lost 7 bases and J lost 7, with 20 bases in between. There are 15 residues in the CDR3. Study results and limitations: CDR3 lengths in HIV samples spanned a narrower range than controls. Every time point showed a repertoire led by clones expanded before ART.

The libraries were made with immunoSEQ v3.0 at survey level. Here immunoSEQ multiplex PCR was the method, and the copy in TCRdb shows in-frame clones only, minus some. The sample lists 25,000 to 30,000 clones, 75% to 90% seen once, with 11% to 15% in the top ten. The chain couples TRBV7-8 to TRBJ2-1; D possibly corresponds to TRBD2 (6 bases). The sequenced sample was unsorted PBMCs, obtained 2.9 years after starting antiretroviral therapy. The sequence was obtained from a man aged 50 or older with HIV. The CDR3 DNA reads TGTGCCAGCACCTCCAGAAGGCGGGGTGAGAATGAGCAGTTCTTC. Translating it yields CASTSRRRGENEQFF.